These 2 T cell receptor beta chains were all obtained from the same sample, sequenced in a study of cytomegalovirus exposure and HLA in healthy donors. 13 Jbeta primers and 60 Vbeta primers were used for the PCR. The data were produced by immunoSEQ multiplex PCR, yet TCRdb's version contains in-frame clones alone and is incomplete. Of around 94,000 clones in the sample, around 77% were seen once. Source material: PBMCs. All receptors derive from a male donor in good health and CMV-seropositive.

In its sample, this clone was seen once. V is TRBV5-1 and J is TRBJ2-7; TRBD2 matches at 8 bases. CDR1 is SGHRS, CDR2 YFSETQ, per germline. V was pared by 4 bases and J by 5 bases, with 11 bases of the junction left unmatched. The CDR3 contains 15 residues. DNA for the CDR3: TGCGCCAGCAGCGAGGGGACTAGTCTAAGGGACGAGCAGTACTTC. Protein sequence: CASSEGTSLRDEQYF.

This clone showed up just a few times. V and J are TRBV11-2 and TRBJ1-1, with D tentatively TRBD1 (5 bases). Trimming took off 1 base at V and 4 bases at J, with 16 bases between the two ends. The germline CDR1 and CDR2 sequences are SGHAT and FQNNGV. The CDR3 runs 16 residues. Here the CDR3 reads CASSLGFSWGVTEAFF. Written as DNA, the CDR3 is TGTGCCAGCAGCTTAGGGTTTTCATGGGGGGTCACTGAAGCTTTCTTT.